The next 29 T cell receptor beta chains were all read from a single sample in a study of T cells in Graves' hyperthyroidism and ophthalmopathy. TCR beta CDR3 region amplification was performed from RNA transcripts. The HTBI primer set served for first-round RT-PCR of the TCR CDR3. TCRdb processed the multiplex PCR reads anew with MiXCR; each CDR3 protein has one entry. In the table there are about 700,000 distinct CDR3 sequences, 12% to 15% of which are singletons. Sequencing used blood. Source of these receptors: a woman under 30 with Graves' hyperthyroidism.

With regard to this clonotype: The junction departs from the called germline gene at one end, perhaps through a read error. The J gene is TRBJ2-1, the V gene TRBV5-1; tentative D call: TRBD2 (5 bases). The CDR3 totals 14 residues. Germline lookup yields CDR1 SGHRS and CDR2 YFSETQ. The CDR3 nucleotides read TGCACCAGCAAGGTGGGAGATTCCCACAATGAGCAGTTCTTC. It encodes CTSKVGDSHNEQFF.

This clonotype was counted many times. The CDR3 is CASSFSGQVSSYEQYF. The CDR3 DNA sequence: TGTGCCAGCAGCTTCTCGGGCCAGGTTAGCTCCTACGAGCAGTACTTC. J is TRBJ2-7 and V is TRBV7-2; no reliable D call. This CDR3 comprises 16 residues. V shed 3 bases and J shed 0 bases, with 15 bases lying between them. Germline V gene data show CDR1 as SGHTA and CDR2 as FQGNSA.

The gene calls are TRBV28 and TRBJ1-4; a weak D match, TRBD1 (5 bases). Trimming shortened V by 2 bases and J by 4 bases, and 8 bases separated the two germline ends. Germline V gives CDR1 MDHEN, CDR2 SYDVKM. CDR3 length: 14 residues. In DNA form, the CDR3 reads TGTGCCAGCAGTTTAGGGGGACTTAATGAAAAACTGTTTTTT. This encodes CASSLGGLNEKLFF. The full variable domain, rest sourced from reference TRBV28 and TRBJ1-4, is DVKVTQSSRYLVKRTGEKVFLECVQDMDHENMFWYRQDPGLGLRLIYFSYDVKMKEKGDIPEGYSVSREKKERFSLILESASTNQTSMYLCASSLGGLNEKLFFGSGTQLSVL.

Remarks on this clonotype: A much larger clone is a single base away; this may be a read error. The conserved phenylalanine or tryptophan normally closing the CDR3 is absent here, so this likely arose from a read error. This chain uses TRBV30 with TRBJ1-1; D gene unclear. The CDR3 contains 13 residues. V dropped 0 bases and J dropped 1 base, with 6 bases sitting between them. Germline CDR1 and CDR2: GTSNPN and SVGIG (reference sequence). The CDR3 reads CAWSVTENTEAFL. The CDR3 DNA sequence: TGTGCCTGGAGTGTAACTGAGAACACTGAAGCTTTCCTT.

This clonotype came up a few times. J is TRBJ2-7 and V is TRBV9; the D call may be TRBD1 or TRBD2 (5 bases each). This CDR3 region has 14 residues. Germline lookup yields CDR1 SGDLS and CDR2 YYNGEE. V was shortened by 3 bases and J by 3 bases, with 13 bases between the two germline ends. The CDR3 DNA sequence: TGTGCCAGCAGCGCACGGGACGCCGACTACGAGCAGTACTTC. Protein sequence: CASSARDADYEQYF.

This clonotype appeared a few times. J is TRBJ2-7 and V is TRBV5-6; 14 bases line up with TRBD2. The germline V gene encodes CDR1 SGHDT and CDR2 YYEEEE. J was trimmed by 5 bases and V by 4 bases; bases with no gene match: 8. The CDR3 extends over 16 amino acids. The CDR3 region is CASSLPGTSGSDEQYF. CDR3 in DNA: TGTGCCAGCAGCCTACCGGGGACTAGCGGGAGTGACGAGCAGTACTTC.

This clonotype was seen ten or more times. CDR3 amino acids: CAWSPMGGQNQPQHF. The CDR3 coding sequence is TGTGCCTGGAGTCCTATGGGGGGTCAAAATCAGCCCCAGCATTTT. The rearrangement links TRBV30 to TRBJ1-5; TRBD1 might be the D (5 bases). Germline CDR1 and CDR2: GTSNPN and SVGIG (reference sequence). CDR3 length: 15 residues. V was trimmed by 2 bases and J by 4 bases, leaving 15 bases between them. Drawing the rest from reference TRBV30 and TRBJ1-5, the complete variable domain is SQTIHQWPATLVQPVGSPLSLECTVEGTSNPNLYWYRQAAGRGLQLLFYSVGIGQISSEVPQNLSASRPQDRQFILSSKKLLLSDSGFYLCAWSPMGGQNQPQHFGDGTRLSIL.

The V and J genes are TRBV19 and TRBJ2-4, with 10 nucleotides matching TRBD2. The germline V gene has CDR1 LNHDA and CDR2 SQIVND (reference sequence). Trimming took 10 bases from V and 2 from J; bases not matched to a gene: 5. The CDR3 runs to 14 residues. The chain's CDR3 is CATLAGGSKNIQYF. The CDR3 bases are TGTGCCACCTTAGCGGGAGGTTCCAAAAACATTCAGTACTTC.

This clonotype was seen many times. The rearrangement joins TRBV30 to TRBJ1-6; no definite D call. CDR1 is GTSNPN and CDR2 is SVGIG in the germline V gene (reference sequence). This CDR3 has 15 amino acids. V lost 1 base and J lost 6, with 13 bases in between. CDR3 amino acids: CAWSGHRGSNSPLHF. CDR3 DNA sequence: TGTGCCTGGAGTGGACACCGGGGTAGTAATTCACCCCTCCACTTT.

The chain links TRBV3-1 to TRBJ2-7; 7 bases fit TRBD1. The CDR3 consists of 13 residues. Germline V gene sequence: CDR1 LGHDT, CDR2 YNNKEL (reference sequence). Trimming took 5 bases from V and 2 from J; bases not matched to a gene: 3. The CDR3 bases are TGTGCCAGCAGCGCCGACAGGGCCTACGAGCAGTACTTC. Translation: CASSADRAYEQYF.

The V and J genes are TRBV29-1 and TRBJ2-2; TRBD1 aligns across 8 bases. The V and J ends lost 4 bases and 3 bases, in that order; junction bases with no gene match: 10. This CDR3 region has 16 residues. Germline values: CDR1 SQVTM, CDR2 ANQGSEA. In DNA, the CDR3 is TGCAGCGTTGCTACTTTACAGGGGGGTCACACCGGGGAGCTGTTTTTT. It codes for CSVATLQGGHTGELFF.

This chain links TRBV10-2 with TRBJ2-5; D gene uncertain. The CDR3 is made up of 15 amino acids. The V end lost 3 bases, the J end lost 6 bases, and 17 bases lay between the germline ends. CDR1 is WSHSY, CDR2 SAAADI, per germline. The CDR3 region has the DNA TGCGCCAGCAGTGACCCCGGCCCAGGCTGGAAGACCCAGTACTTC. Its translation is CASSDPGPGWKTQYF.

This clonotype was seen more than once but under ten times. V usage is TRBV4-3 and J usage is TRBJ2-7, with D tentatively TRBD2 (6 bases). Germline V gives CDR1 LGHNA, CDR2 YSLEER. V was pared by 0 bases and J by 3 bases, with 18 bases between. The CDR3 spans 17 residues. The CDR3 sequence: CASSQEGGSVSDYEQYF. CDR3 DNA: TGCGCCAGCAGCCAAGAGGGGGGAAGCGTCTCCGACTACGAGCAGTACTTC.

This clonotype was picked up many times. This rearrangement joins TRBV28 to TRBJ2-5; 10 positions agree with TRBD1. V lost 6 bases and J lost 4; bases outside the gene matches: 11. Germline loops: CDR1 MDHEN, CDR2 SYDVKM. The length of the CDR3 is 16 residues. The chain's CDR3 is CASSPWGQGPPETQYF. CDR3 sequence (DNA): TGTGCCAGCAGCCCCTGGGGACAGGGGCCCCCAGAGACCCAGTACTTC.

This clonotype was found a few times. The genes are TRBV20-1 and TRBJ2-1; D is perhaps TRBD1 or TRBD2 (5 bases each). CDR3 length: 15 residues. Germline CDR1 and CDR2: DFQATT and SNEGSKA (reference sequence). The V gene lost 3 bases and the J gene lost 5 bases, with 17 bases spanning the gap. CDR3 nucleotides: TGCAGTGCTAGGGCACGGGGACGGAGAAACAATGAGCAGTTCTTC. Its protein is CSARARGRRNNEQFF.

This clonotype was seen a handful of times. This chain connects TRBV5-6 to TRBJ2-1; D not resolved. The length of the CDR3 is 12 residues. Between the trimmed V and J ends, which lost 1 base and 8 bases, there was a span of 7 bases. Germline CDR1 is SGHDT and CDR2 is YYEEEE. The CDR3 DNA follows: TGTGCCAGCAGCTTGAGTGTGGATGAGCAGTTCTTC. Its translation is CASSLSVDEQFF.

The chain joins TRBV20-1 to TRBJ1-6; D is unclear. In germline, CDR1 is DFQATT, CDR2 SNEGSKA (reference sequence). This CDR3 is 15 amino acids long. Trimming took 3 bases from V and 0 from J, leaving 9 bases between them. The CDR3 reads CSARRQSSYNSPLHF. The CDR3 nucleotides are TGCAGTGCTAGGCGTCAGAGCTCCTATAATTCACCCCTCCACTTT.

To note about this clonotype: This could be a read error, since a much larger clone is one nucleotide away. The genes are TRBV3-1 and TRBJ2-3; D is undetermined. This CDR3 has 13 residues. Germline loops: CDR1 LGHDT, CDR2 YNNKEL (reference sequence). The ends were cut back, 4 bases at V and 4 bases at J, with 9 bases in the middle. Here the CDR3 DNA reads TGTGCCAGCAGCCGGCGATACCCAGATACGCAGTATTTT. Translation: CASSRRYPDTQYF.

The table lists this clonotype with a few counts. The V gene is TRBV30, the J gene TRBJ2-2, with D hard to call. CDR1 and CDR2 (germline): GTSNPN, SVGIG (reference sequence). Deletions cut 0 bases from V and 5 bases from J, with 10 bases between. The CDR3 totals 14 residues. CDR3 nucleotide sequence: TGTGCCTGGAGTGTAGGTGGGTGGACCGGGGAGCTGTTTTTT. Translating gives CAWSVGGWTGELFF.

This clonotype was recorded at least ten times. The J gene is TRBJ2-3, the V gene TRBV13, with 8 bases identical to TRBD1. Germline V lookup: CDR1 PRHDT, CDR2 FYEKMQ (reference sequence). This CDR3 is 17 amino acids long. J gave up 3 bases and V 4 bases, and 12 bases lay outside the gene matches. The CDR3 bases are TGTGCCAGCAGCTCCTTACCACGGACAGGGATGACAGATACGCAGTATTTT. Its translation is CASSSLPRTGMTDTQYF.

In DNA form, the CDR3 reads TGTGCCAGCAGCCAAGCCGGACCAACTGGCGATGAGCAGTTCTTC. Its translation: CASSQAGPTGDEQFF. The rearrangement links TRBV14 to TRBJ2-1; no clear D gene. The CDR3 extends over 15 amino acids. Trimming left V 1 base short and J 8 bases short, with 15 bases between. Per germline, CDR1 SGHDN and CDR2 FVKESK.

J is TRBJ2-2 and V is TRBV5-1; tentative D call: TRBD2 (5 bases). Per germline, CDR1 SGHRS and CDR2 YFSETQ. V was shortened by 2 bases and J by 13 bases, with 18 bases between the two germline ends. This CDR3 contains 14 residues. In DNA, the CDR3 is TGCGCCAGCAGCTTACTTCCCGCGAAGGAGGTGCTGTTTTTT. As protein: CASSLLPAKEVLFF.

The genes are TRBV29-1 and TRBJ2-7, with TRBD1 identical over 7 bases. This CDR3 region has 10 residues. CDR1 is SQVTM, CDR2 ANQGSEA, per germline. J was trimmed by 6 bases and V by 4 bases; bases with no gene match: 0. DNA of the CDR3: TGCAGCGTTGCAGGGGGCGAGCAGTACTTC. It codes for CSVAGGEQYF.

This clonotype came up many times. The chain has TRBV20-1 and TRBJ1-3; D is undetermined. This CDR3 region has 14 residues. Germline values: CDR1 DFQATT, CDR2 SNEGSKA (reference sequence). V lost 0 bases to trimming and J lost 4 bases, with 10 bases between them. DNA of the CDR3: TGCAGTGCTAGAGATGCGCAAGTGGGAAACACCATATATTTT. Translating gives CSARDAQVGNTIYF.

The chain carries TRBV7-9 and TRBJ1-1; 7 bases are shared with TRBD1. Per germline, CDR1 SEHNR and CDR2 FQNEAQ (reference sequence). V was pared by 7 bases and J by 0 bases, with 14 bases of the junction left unmatched. This CDR3 is built from 17 residues. CDR3 coding DNA: TGTGCCAGCAACTCCCACCCACAGGGGCCGATGAACACTGAAGCTTTCTTT. Amino acid sequence: CASNSHPQGPMNTEAFF.

The chain uses TRBV19 and TRBJ2-3; 10 nucleotides agree with TRBD2. The CDR3 loop spans 14 amino acids. CDR1 is LNHDA and CDR2 is SQIVND in the germline V gene (reference sequence). Germline trimming cut 7 bases from V and 5 bases from J; bases unmatched to any gene: 6. The CDR3 sequence is CASTPLAGEDTQYF. The CDR3 coding sequence is TGTGCCAGTACGCCTCTAGCGGGAGAAGATACGCAGTATTTT.

The chain links TRBV6-1 to TRBJ1-5, with D perhaps TRBD1 (5 bases). Trimming removed 10 bases at V and 9 bases at J, with 19 bases between. The CDR3 has 13 residues. In germline, CDR1 is MNHNS, CDR2 SASEGT. The chain's CDR3 is CATAGTGIGPQHF. CDR3 nucleotides: TGTGCCACAGCCGGGACTGGGATAGGGCCCCAGCATTTT.

This clonotype was found a few times. The J gene is TRBJ2-3, the V gene TRBV7-9; D gene ambiguous. The CDR3 is 15 residues long. Looked up from germline, CDR1 is SEHNR and CDR2 is FQNEAQ (reference sequence). The germline V and J ends were trimmed by 5 bases and 5 bases, with 17 bases remaining between them. Here the CDR3 DNA reads TGTGCCAGCAGCCCGGTCGCAGTCGGTGGAGATACGCAGTATTTT. This translates into CASSPVAVGGDTQYF.

The chain carries TRBV18 and TRBJ2-1; possible D gene TRBD1, 6 bases. This CDR3 contains 12 residues. Trimming took 3 bases from V and 13 from J, leaving 13 bases between them. Germline CDR1 reads KGHSH; CDR2 reads LQKENI. CDR3 in amino acids: CASSPDSRDQFF. CDR3 nucleotide sequence: TGTGCCAGCTCACCGGACAGTAGAGACCAGTTCTTC.